This TCR beta chain came from a study of identical twins. Germline CDR1 MNHEY, CDR2 SMNVEV (reference sequence). Unmatched junction bases numbered 6, after V lost 10 bases and J lost 2 bases. The CDR3 is 13 residues long. MiXCR, applied by TCRdb to the 5' RACE reads, yields one record per CDR3 protein. The table lists 250,000 to 300,000 distinct CDR3 sequences, about 8% of them singletons. In this sample, this clonotype turned up a few times. These same data were also listed under a study on yellow fever vaccine responses in identical twins.

The sequenced material came from CD8+ T cells sorted from blood. The chain uses TRBV27 and TRBJ2-5; 8 bases map to TRBD1. The clonotype comes from a woman between 18 and 29 years old in good health. The CDR3 is CATRHRGQETQYF. The CDR3 DNA sequence: TGTGCCACACGCCACAGGGGGCAAGAGACCCAGTACTTC.